This TCR beta chain was identified during a study of low-dose radiotherapy and immunotherapy resistance in tumors. Overall study context: A total of 6.5 Gy was given to Cohort 1 as 0.5 Gy per fraction every 2 weeks.

Covering alpha and beta chains, TRAV- and TRBV-specific primers were used for the first-strand cDNA. It was with a constant-region primer and a V-primer adapter that TCRs were amplified over 20 PCR cycles. With in vitro transcription, the isolated mRNA was amplified. From the reads, TCRdb called clonotypes with MiXCR, one entry per CDR3 protein. In the table there are around 9,000 distinct CDR3 sequences, about 75% of which are singletons. V lost 1 base and J lost 7, with 15 bases in between. The CDR3 consists of 14 residues. Germline V gene sequence: CDR1 SQVTM, CDR2 ANQGSEA. Every donor was treated with nivolumab, ipilimumab, aspirin, low-dose cyclophosphamide and also low-dose radiotherapy.

This sequence was found in a human donor with advanced metastatic prostate, ovarian, gallbladder or colorectal cancer (not recorded which). This table probably holds off-target reads from a library built for another chain. V is TRBV29-1 and J is TRBJ2-3; perhaps TRBD2 as D (6 bases). The chain's CDR3 is CSVEVLGSGNTQYF. DNA of the CDR3: TGCAGCGTTGAAGTCCTCGGGAGTGGAAATACGCAGTATTTT.